A single sample is the source of the 11 T cell receptor beta chains below, sequenced in a study of long-term antiretroviral therapy in people with HIV. This was the immunoSEQ v3.0 assay at survey level. Some clones are missing from TCRdb's copy, which holds only in-frame ones; the method was immunoSEQ multiplex PCR. The sample holds approximately 15,000 clones, around four fifths seen once. This sample comprised unsorted PBMCs, obtained 0.1 years after starting antiretroviral therapy. The receptors come from a young man with HIV.

A word on this clone: Mismatch with germline at one junction end may stem from a read error. Other DNA sequences in the same sample also yield this CDR3. The chain links TRBV27 to TRBJ2-7; possibly TRBD1 for D (6 bases). The CDR3 extends over 15 amino acids. Germline CDR1 MNHEY, CDR2 SMNVEV (reference sequence). CDR3 bases: TGTGCCAGCAGCCTAATACCAGGGGAAAACTACGAGCAGTACTTT. Its translation: CASSLIPGENYEQYF.

This clone has only a few counts. The chain recombines TRBV4-1 with TRBJ1-5; TRBD1 agrees at 8 bases. Germline V gives CDR1 MGHRA, CDR2 YSYEKL. J was trimmed by 10 bases and V by 5 bases; bases with no gene match: 7. The CDR3 has 13 amino acids. The CDR3 DNA sequence: TGCGCCAGCAGCACGGGACAGGACGAACCCCAGCATTTT. It encodes CASSTGQDEPQHF.

The CDR3 DNA sequence: TGTGCCAGCAGCTTAGTGGCCCCGACAGGGGACGGAGTCACCGGGGAGCTGTTTTTT. Residues: CASSLVAPTGDGVTGELFF. The gene calls are TRBV7-8 and TRBJ2-2; 8 bases match TRBD1. After removal of 1 base from V and 4 bases from J, the junction contained 14 bases not matched to a gene. CDR1 is SGHVS and CDR2 is FQNEAQ in the germline V gene. This CDR3 region has 19 residues. The variable domain in full, with the rest retrieved from reference TRBV7-8 and TRBJ2-2, is GAGVSQSPRYKVAKRGQDVALRCDPISGHVSLFWYQQALGQGPEFLTYFQNEAQLDKSGLPSDRFFAERPEGSVSTLKIQRTQQEDSAVYLCASSLVAPTGDGVTGELFFGEGSRLTVL.

CDR3 nucleotides: TGTGCCAGCAGTTTTGAGGGGACCGAGGGTAATTCACCCCTCCACTTT. Translated, it gives CASSFEGTEGNSPLHF. The chain combines TRBV27 with TRBJ1-6; the D gene is possibly TRBD1 (5 bases). V was pared by 3 bases and J by 6 bases, with 15 bases between. The V gene's germline CDR1 is MNHEY and CDR2 SMNVEV (reference sequence). This CDR3 is built from 16 residues.

The V gene is TRBV4-2, the J gene TRBJ2-1, with D possibly TRBD2 on 6 matching bases. CDR3 length: 16 residues. Trimming took off 2 bases at V and 9 bases at J, with 20 bases between the two ends. Germline V gives CDR1 LGHNA, CDR2 YNFKEQ. The DNA for the CDR3 is TGTGCCAGCAGCCAACCCCCGGCGGGACTCCGAGGTGAGCAGTTCTTC. Its protein product is CASSQPPAGLRGEQFF.

The J gene is TRBJ2-1, the V gene TRBV6-1; 7 bases fit TRBD2. Unmatched junction bases numbered 9, after V lost 7 bases and J lost 3 bases. Germline loops: CDR1 MNHNS, CDR2 SASEGT. The CDR3 runs 15 residues. The chain's CDR3 is CASNPHRDYYNEQFF. The CDR3 nucleotides are TGTGCCAGCAATCCCCACCGGGACTACTACAATGAGCAGTTCTTC.

The chain carries TRBV6-5 and TRBJ1-2, with D possibly matching TRBD1 (6 bases). Trimming took off 6 bases at V and 2 bases at J, with 10 bases between the two ends. Germline values: CDR1 MNHEY, CDR2 SVGAGI. The CDR3 is 13 amino acids. The CDR3 DNA is TGTGCCAGCAGCCCCGGGACAAACTATGGCTACACCTTC. Translation gives CASSPGTNYGYTF.

V usage is TRBV7-2 and J usage is TRBJ2-2; no firm D call. Germline-derived CDR1 and CDR2 are SGHTA and FQGNSA. The CDR3 is 14 amino acids. Trimming took 10 bases from V and 6 from J, leaving 18 bases between them. The CDR3 here is CAIGRSRVAGELFF. The CDR3 nucleotides read TGTGCCATCGGAAGGAGTCGAGTCGCCGGGGAGCTGTTTTTT.

This rearrangement joins TRBV15 to TRBJ2-2, with TRBD2 matching 7 bases. Germline loops: CDR1 LNHNV, CDR2 YYDKDF (reference sequence). With 4 bases clipped from V and 1 base from J, the junction kept 3 bases outside the gene matches. The CDR3 spans 15 residues. The CDR3 reads CATSTSGQNTGELFF. The DNA for the CDR3 is TGTGCCACCAGCACTAGCGGACAGAACACCGGGGAGCTGTTTTTT.

This chain links TRBV2 with TRBJ2-2; possible D gene TRBD2, 5 bases. The CDR3 loop spans 12 amino acids. With 10 bases removed from V and 5 bases from J, the gap between germline ends came to 11 bases. Germline CDR1 and CDR2: SNHLY and FYNNEI. CDR3 in DNA: TGTGCCATAGCGAAGAATACCGGGGAGCTGTTTTTT. Translated, it gives CAIAKNTGELFF.

The rearrangement links TRBV27 to TRBJ2-3; no clear D gene. Germline lookup yields CDR1 MNHEY and CDR2 SMNVEV (reference sequence). V lost 0 bases and J 3 bases, leaving 7 bases between the germline ends. This CDR3 contains 14 residues. The CDR3 is CASSLSIGTDTQYF. The DNA for the CDR3 is TGTGCCAGCAGTTTATCGATCGGTACAGATACGCAGTATTTT.